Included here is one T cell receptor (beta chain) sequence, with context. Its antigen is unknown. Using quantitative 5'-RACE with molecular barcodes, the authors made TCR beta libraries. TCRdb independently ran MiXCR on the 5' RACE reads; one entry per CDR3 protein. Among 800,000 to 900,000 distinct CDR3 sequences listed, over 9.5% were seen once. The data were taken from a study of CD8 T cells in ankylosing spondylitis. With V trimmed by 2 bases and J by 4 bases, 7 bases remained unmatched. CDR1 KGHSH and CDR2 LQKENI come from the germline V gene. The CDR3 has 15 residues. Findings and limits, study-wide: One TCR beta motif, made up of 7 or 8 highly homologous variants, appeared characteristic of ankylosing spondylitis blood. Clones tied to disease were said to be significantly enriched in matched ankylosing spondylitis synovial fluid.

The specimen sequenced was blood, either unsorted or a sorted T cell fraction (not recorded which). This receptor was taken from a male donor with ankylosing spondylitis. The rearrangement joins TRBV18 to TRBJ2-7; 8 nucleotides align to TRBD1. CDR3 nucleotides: TGTGCCAGCTCACCAGGGCTAGACAGGGGTTACGAGCAGTACTTC. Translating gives CASSPGLDRGYEQYF.